The rows below give T cell receptor beta chains drawn from one sample of a study of T cells in Graves' hyperthyroidism and ophthalmopathy. TCRdb re-analysed the multiplex PCR reads in MiXCR, keeping a single row per CDR3 protein. This table holds about 520,000 distinct CDR3 sequences, less than 25% found once. The sequenced sample was blood. These receptors were obtained from a woman between 25 and 40 years old with Graves' ophthalmopathy. Each CDR3 is given with its conserved first and last residue. Fields, in order: CDR3 protein, CDR3 DNA, V gene, J gene, D gene, clone size. D genes are given only for firm matches. Clone size is shown for a subset of rows, as once, few, many or a class of expanded clone.

CDR3 protein: CVSCLLAGANTGELFF; CDR3 DNA: TGTGTCAGCTGCTTACTAGCGGGGGCCAACACCGGGGAGCTGTTTTTT; V gene: TRBV7-3; J gene: TRBJ2-2; D gene: TRBD2; clone size: NA
CDR3 protein: CATLLPGNPYEQYF; CDR3 DNA: TGTGCCACCCTCCTGCCAGGGAACCCCTACGAGCAGTACTTC; V gene: TRBV10-3; J gene: TRBJ2-7; D gene: NA; clone size: many
CDR3 protein: CASIGTRKDEQYF; CDR3 DNA: TGCGCCAGCATCGGGACTCGGAAAGACGAGCAGTACTTC; V gene: TRBV5-1; J gene: TRBJ2-7; D gene: NA; clone size: few
CDR3 protein: CATSDGQGTVYEQYF; CDR3 DNA: TGTGCCACCAGTGATGGACAGGGGACAGTTTACGAGCAGTACTTC; V gene: TRBV24-1; J gene: TRBJ2-7; D gene: TRBD1; clone size: once
CDR3 protein: CASSRSTGEVYEQYF; CDR3 DNA: TGTGCCAGCTCCCGATCGACAGGGGAGGTCTACGAGCAGTACTTC; V gene: TRBV18; J gene: TRBJ2-7; D gene: TRBD1; clone size: many
CDR3 protein: CATSTGPPTSGNTIYF; CDR3 DNA: TGTGCCACCAGCACAGGACCGCCGACCTCTGGAAACACCATATATTTT; V gene: TRBV15; J gene: TRBJ1-3; D gene: NA; clone size: NA
CDR3 protein: CASSSLPGQGGENYGYTF; CDR3 DNA: TGCGCCAGCAGCTCACTCCCGGGACAGGGAGGGGAAAACTATGGCTACACCTTC; V gene: TRBV5-1; J gene: TRBJ1-2; D gene: TRBD1; clone size: NA
CDR3 protein: CASRMGARRETQYF; CDR3 DNA: TGTGCCAGCAGGATGGGGGCCCGGAGGGAGACCCAGTACTTC; V gene: TRBV6-1; J gene: TRBJ2-5; D gene: NA; clone size: NA
CDR3 protein: CASSLGTGGASYEQYF; CDR3 DNA: TGTGCCAGCAGCTTAGGGACAGGGGGCGCGTCCTACGAGCAGTACTTC; V gene: TRBV11-2; J gene: TRBJ2-7; D gene: TRBD1; clone size: many
CDR3 protein: CASSFGMGDTIYF; CDR3 DNA: TGTGCCAGCAGTTTCGGTATGGGAGACACCATATATTTT; V gene: TRBV12-3/TRBV12-4; J gene: TRBJ1-3; D gene: NA; clone size: many
CDR3 protein: CAISERQLPEEQYF; CDR3 DNA: TGTGCCATCAGTGAGCGACAGCTACCTGAGGAGCAGTACTTC; V gene: TRBV10-3; J gene: TRBJ2-7; D gene: NA; clone size: many
CDR3 protein: CATSDNRDRYGYTF; CDR3 DNA: TGTGCCACCAGTGATAATCGGGATCGCTATGGCTACACCTTC; V gene: TRBV24-1; J gene: TRBJ1-2; D gene: NA; clone size: once
CDR3 protein: CASSLRRGPGGYTF; CDR3 DNA: TGTGCCAGCAGTTTACGGCGAGGTCCGGGTGGCTACACCTTC; V gene: TRBV12-3/TRBV12-4; J gene: TRBJ1-2; D gene: NA; clone size: many
CDR3 protein: CSVQTKYANTEAFF; CDR3 DNA: TGCAGCGTTCAGACCAAATACGCGAACACTGAAGCTTTCTTT; V gene: TRBV29-1; J gene: TRBJ1-1; D gene: NA; clone size: many
CDR3 protein: CASSEALAGGGPLEVQYF; CDR3 DNA: TGTGCCAGCAGTGAAGCGCTTGCTGGCGGGGGGCCCCTTGAAGTCCAGTACTTC; V gene: TRBV2; J gene: TRBJ2-5; D gene: TRBD2; clone size: NA
CDR3 protein: CASSSPEEVDGYTF; CDR3 DNA: TGTGCCAGCAGTTCCCCAGAGGAGGTCGATGGCTACACCTTC; V gene: TRBV6-2/TRBV6-3; J gene: TRBJ1-2; D gene: NA; clone size: many